The subject of this entry is one TCR beta chain. No antigen is known for it. The length of the CDR3 is 15 residues. V gave up 4 bases and J gave up 2 bases; unmatched junction bases: 3. In germline, CDR1 is SGHNT, CDR2 YYREEE (reference sequence). It was with 60 Vbeta and 13 Jbeta primers that the PCR ran. Here immunoSEQ multiplex PCR was the method, and the copy in TCRdb shows in-frame clones only, minus some. The sample has 100,000 to 150,000 clones, roughly 75% seen once. The sample originates from a study of cytomegalovirus exposure and HLA in healthy donors. Study results and caveats: One variant, a missense change in DCLRE1C, was linked in a later analysis to TCR beta V- and J-gene trimming.

The TCR originated in a female donor in good health and CMV-seronegative. The sample comprised PBMCs. V gene TRBV5-4 combines with J gene TRBJ2-5; 12 bases align to TRBD2. CDR3 in amino acids: CASSQLAGGQETQYF. Written as DNA, the CDR3 is TGTGCCAGCAGCCAACTAGCGGGGGGACAAGAGACCCAGTACTTC.